This T cell receptor beta chain was retrieved from a study of OX40 agonist ivuxolimab in advanced cancers. At the level of the whole study: The costimulatory receptor OX40 (CD134) was targeted by ivuxolimab, a fully human IgG2 agonistic monoclonal antibody. The monotherapy dose-escalation portion (N ≈ 50 patients) of the phase I ivuxolimab trial is reported in the paper. The point of sequencing TCRbeta in the periphery was to test whether ivuxolimab changed TCR sequence diversity and drove clonal T-cell expansion. Of the approximately 50 dose-escalation patients, hepatocellular carcinoma was present in 19, melanoma in around 15, renal cell carcinoma in 9 and head and neck cancer in 9. Intravenous ivuxolimab was administered to patients every 2 weeks at six dose levels: 0.01, 0.1, 0.3, 1.5, 3 and 10 mg/kg. In the dose-escalation cohort, over 65% of patients were male, and the mean age was roughly 60 years, with a range of roughly 20 to 79. Patients were allowed to have had prior anti-PD-1, anti-PD-L1 or anti-CTLA-4 therapy, and roughly two fifths of the dose-escalation patients had been treated with checkpoint inhibitors. Partial responses occurred in three dose-escalation patients: two with cutaneous melanoma and one with hepatocellular carcinoma. The paper as a whole reports these results and caveats: In the 0.1-3.0 mg/kg groups, partial responders had among the lowest normalized peripheral clonal expansion, particularly in CD8+ T cells. The antigen specificity of the peripheral T cells that underwent clonal expansion was not determined. After ivuxolimab, expanded clones were on average more numerous among CD8+ T cells than among CD4+ T cells. At doses of 0.1 to 3.0 mg/kg, clonal expansion of both CD4+ and CD8+ T cells in blood was seen between baseline and week 6. Low levels of normalized T-cell clonal expansion were also seen in some patients who did not respond.

Genomic DNA was extracted from sorted cells for sequencing of the TCRbeta CDR3 region. TCRbeta CDR3 regions were sequenced using the immunoSEQ Assay. TCRdb holds this immuneACCESS table with in-frame rearrangements only. Some clones are missing; in checked studies, unresolved V genes explain under half, and the rest has no known cause. The sample table shows fewer than 100,000 clones, and roughly 80% are seen once. Jointly, the top ten make up over 1.1% of the sample. Patients with autoimmune disease history or receiving systemic immunosuppression were excluded from the trial. Peripheral blood for TCR sequencing was collected from all dose cohorts at baseline, on cycle 4 day 1, and on cycle 7 day 1. The samples were drawn from a first-in-human, open-label, multicenter phase I dose-escalation trial of ivuxolimab. Adults with locally advanced or metastatic melanoma, renal cell, hepatocellular, or head and neck squamous cell carcinoma were enrolled in the trial. Before TCR sequencing, CD4+ and CD8+ T cells were separately sorted from peripheral blood.

A word on this clone: Its antigen specificity is not known. No base quality information exists; no much larger clone differs at one position.

The CDR3 sequence holds 17 residues, the cysteine and phenylalanine included. This entry keeps only the CDR3 DNA: 51 bases, framed from base 1. Trimmed from V: 2 bases; trimmed from J: 5 bases; junction bases lacking a gene match: 11. The germline V gene (reference sequence) gives CDR1 as SGHAT and CDR2 as FQDESV. This sequence uses TRBV11-1 and TRBJ2-3; TRBD2 aligns with 9 central bases. The receptor's source is an adult with an advanced solid tumor such as melanoma, head and neck, liver or kidney cancer. The material was CD4+ or CD8+ T cells sorted from blood, obtained in a trial of the OX40 agonist ivuxolimab. The encoded CDR3 is CASSLWVAGEIGDTQYF. The base sequence is TGTGCCAGCAGCTTATGGGTAGCGGGAGAGATAGGAGATACGCAGTATTTT.